A selection of T cell receptor beta chains follows, all from one sample in a study of STAT5B mutations in CD4+ large granular lymphocyte leukemia. The method was immunoSEQ multiplex PCR; TCRdb's version includes in-frame clones alone and lacks a portion of them. The data show fewer than 35,000 clones, less than 75% seen once. The sequenced sample was CD4+ T cells from blood buffy coats. These TCRs come from a human donor in good health. CDR3s include the opening cysteine and the closing phenylalanine or tryptophan. A D gene is named only where the DNA matches it firmly. Clone sizes are given selectively: once, few, many, or a class where the clone is expanded.

abundance	v_gene	d_gene	j_gene	CDR3nt	CDR3aa
-	TRBV5-1	-	TRBJ2-5	TGCGCCAGCAGCCGCCGGTTTGAAGGCGGAGAGACCCAGTACTTC	CASSRRFEGGETQYF
-	TRBV5-8	-	TRBJ2-5	TGTGCCAGCAGCTTTAGGGGGGTGAGAGAGACCCAGTACTTC	CASSFRGVRETQYF
few	TRBV6-5	TRBD1	TRBJ1-1	TGTGCGACAGGGTCAACTGAAGCTTTCTTT	CATGSTEAFF
-	TRBV29-1	-	TRBJ1-1	TGCAGCGTTGAGGTGGGGGGCACCACTGAAGCTTTCTTT	CSVEVGGTTEAFF
few	TRBV19	-	TRBJ1-5	TGTGCCAGTAGGATGGGATATAGCAATCAGCCCCAGCATTTT	CASRMGYSNQPQHF
-	TRBV19	-	TRBJ1-3	TGTGCCAGTAGTATTGGGGGAAGGTCTGGAAACACCATATATTTT	CASSIGGRSGNTIYF
-	TRBV28	-	TRBJ1-1	TGTGCCAGCAGTTTAGGTGGGAGGGAGGCTTTCTTT	CASSLGGREAFF
-	TRBV4-3	-	TRBJ2-7	TGCGCCAGCAGCCAAGATTTGGGGTGGGGCGAGCAGTACTTC	CASSQDLGWGEQYF
-	TRBV19	TRBD1	TRBJ1-4	TGTGCCAGTAGTAACACAGGGGAAGACGAAAAACTGTTTTTT	CASSNTGEDEKLFF
-	TRBV5-1	TRBD1	TRBJ1-2	TGCGCCAGCAGCTTGGTAGGGGACAGTGACGGCTACACCTTC	CASSLVGDSDGYTF
-	TRBV5-6	-	TRBJ1-4	TGTGCCAGCAGCTTCGGGGCCTATAATGAAAAACTGTTTTTT	CASSFGAYNEKLFF
-	TRBV28	-	TRBJ1-5	TGTGCCAGCAGACCACCGACAGGAGATAGCAATCAGCCCCAGCATTTT	CASRPPTGDSNQPQHF
-	TRBV9	TRBD2	TRBJ2-3	TGTGCCAGCAGCGTAGCGGGTCGGGGGGGCCAAGATACGCAGTATTTT	CASSVAGRGGQDTQYF
-	TRBV5-1	TRBD2	TRBJ2-6	TGCGCCAGCAGCCCCTGGACTAGCGGGGGCCGAAACTCTGGGGCCAACGTCCTGACTTTC	CASSPWTSGGRNSGANVLTF
-	TRBV30	-	TRBJ1-3	TGTGCCTGGAGTGGCCCGCTCTCTGGAAACACCATATATTTT	CAWSGPLSGNTIYF
-	TRBV14	-	TRBJ2-5	TGTGCCAGCAGCCATCTTAGGACCATACCGGAGACCCAGTACTTC	CASSHLRTIPETQYF
few	TRBV19	-	TRBJ2-7	TGTGCCAGTAGTACCGGCGGAGGGGGCGAGCAGTACTTC	CASSTGGGGEQYF
-	TRBV6-4	TRBD1	TRBJ1-5	TGTGCCAGCAGCGAGACAGGGCCCTCCAATCAGCCCCAGCATTTT	CASSETGPSNQPQHF
-	TRBV7-9	-	TRBJ2-6	TGTGCCAGCACCGAGGGTACTGGGGCCAACGTCCTGACTTTC	CASTEGTGANVLTF
-	TRBV7-8	-	TRBJ1-4	TGTGCCGTTTCTGGGAGGGGACCTAATGAAAAACTGTTTTTT	CAVSGRGPNEKLFF
few	TRBV6-1	-	TRBJ1-5	TGTGCCAGCAGTGATGTTATGATTCTTAGCAATCAGCCCCAGCATTTT	CASSDVMILSNQPQHF
-	TRBV9	-	TRBJ2-3	TGTGCCAGCAGCCAACGACTAGTAGGGGGGCAGGATACGCAGTATTTT	CASSQRLVGGQDTQYF
-	TRBV7-2	-	TRBJ2-2	TGTGCCAGCAGCCTCGGCTTGGCCAACACCGGGGAGCTGTTTTTT	CASSLGLANTGELFF
-	TRBV7-2	TRBD1	TRBJ2-7	TGTGCCAGCAGCTTAGATGGGACAGGGGCCGGGGAGCAGTACTTC	CASSLDGTGAGEQYF
-	TRBV27	TRBD1	TRBJ2-7	TGTGCCAGCAGTCAAGGGACAGGGGGCTCCTACGAGCAGTACTTC	CASSQGTGGSYEQYF
-	TRBV4-1	TRBD1	TRBJ1-5	TGCGCCAGCAGCCATCGCATCAGGGGGCGCGACCCCTATGAGTTTCAGCCCCAGCATTTT	CASSHRIRGRDPYEFQPQHF
-	TRBV5-1	-	TRBJ1-1	TGCGCCAGCAGCTTAAACCCGAACACTGAAGCTTTCTTT	CASSLNPNTEAFF
-	TRBV28	-	TRBJ2-7	TGTGCCAGCAGTTTAAGGGGGGGATCCAGGTACGAGCAGTACTTC	CASSLRGGSRYEQYF
-	TRBV7-2	TRBD1	TRBJ2-7	TGTGCCAGCAGTCTTACAGGGGGCTACCCCACCTACGAGCAGTACTTC	CASSLTGGYPTYEQYF
few	TRBV25-1	-	TRBJ1-1	TGTGCCAGCAGTGAAATCGCAGGGGCCAAACTGACTGAAGCTTTCTTT	CASSEIAGAKLTEAFF
-	TRBV28	-	TRBJ1-6	TGTGCCAGCAGTTTAAGCGGACGGGGGAATTCACCCCTCCACTTT	CASSLSGRGNSPLHF
-	TRBV7-9	TRBD1	TRBJ1-1	TGTGCCAGCAGCCCAACAGGGGCGGTTTCCACTGAAGCTTTCTTT	CASSPTGAVSTEAFF
-	TRBV11-2	-	TRBJ2-3	TGTGCCAGCAGCTTAGAGGGGACCAATCCTAGCACAGATACGCAGTATTTT	CASSLEGTNPSTDTQYF
-	TRBV6-6	-	TRBJ1-4	TGTGCCAGCAGACGACTTGAAAAACTGTTTTTT	CASRRLEKLFF
-	TRBV19	TRBD1	TRBJ2-7	TGTGCCAGTAGTATCCGGGACAGGCCCTACGAGCAGTACTTC	CASSIRDRPYEQYF
-	TRBV7-8	TRBD1	TRBJ2-5	TGTGCCAGCAGCTTACAGACAGGGGGCCGCCTCCGAGAGACCCAGTACTTC	CASSLQTGGRLRETQYF
-	TRBV18	-	TRBJ1-2	TGTGCCAGCTCACCAGAGGCGATTGGCTATGGCTACACCTTC	CASSPEAIGYGYTF
-	TRBV6-6	TRBD1	TRBJ1-4	TGTGCCAGCAGGTACCAGGGACAGATGAGTGAAAAACTGTTTTTT	CASRYQGQMSEKLFF
-	TRBV5-1	-	TRBJ1-2	TGCGCCAACAAAGAGGGAGATGGCTACACCTTC	CANKEGDGYTF
-	TRBV10-2	TRBD2	TRBJ2-5	TGCGCCAGCAGCAGGCGGACTAGCGGGGGGAGACAAGAGACCCAGTACTTC	CASSRRTSGGRQETQYF
-	TRBV6-1	TRBD1	TRBJ2-5	TGTGCCAGCAGTTTTGGGACAGGGGCGAGGGAGACCCAGTACTTC	CASSFGTGARETQYF
-	TRBV7-2	TRBD2	TRBJ2-4	TGTGCCAGCAGCCCGGGGGGGGGCGGAAACATTCAGTACTTC	CASSPGGGGNIQYF
few	TRBV7-9	-	TRBJ1-2	TGTGCCAGCAGCTTACGGGCAGGGAGCTACACCTTC	CASSLRAGSYTF
-	TRBV7-2	TRBD1	TRBJ1-6	TGTGCCAGCAGCCCGATGGGACAGGGGGGACATCCCCTCCACTTT	CASSPMGQGGHPLHF
-	TRBV19	TRBD1	TRBJ2-3	TGTGCCAGTAGTATAGCAGGGACAGGGTCTACAGATACGCAGTATTTT	CASSIAGTGSTDTQYF
few	TRBV18	-	TRBJ2-5	TGTGCCAGCTCACTCCGGCGCCCGGTTGGTGAAGAGACCCAGTACTTC	CASSLRRPVGEETQYF
-	TRBV18	-	TRBJ2-3	TGTGCCAGCTCACCACGACAGGCGGCCACAGATACGCAGTATTTT	CASSPRQAATDTQYF
-	TRBV5-4	TRBD2	TRBJ2-3	TGTGCCGACCAACTAGCGGGGCTCACAGATACGCAGTATTTT	CADQLAGLTDTQYF
-	TRBV4-1	TRBD1	TRBJ2-3	TGCGCCAGCAGCCAGGACAGGGGGGGCACAGATACGCAGTATTTT	CASSQDRGGTDTQYF
-	TRBV2	-	TRBJ1-4	TGTGCCAGTCAGGGTACAACTAATGAAAAACTGTTTTTT	CASQGTTNEKLFF
-	TRBV2	TRBD2	TRBJ2-3	TGTGCCAGCAATCCGGGGGGGAGCGCAGATACGCAGTATTTT	CASNPGGSADTQYF
-	TRBV28	-	TRBJ1-5	TGTGCCAGCAGTTCGGGGAGGGGGACACGACTTAATAGCAATCAGCCCCAGCATTTT	CASSSGRGTRLNSNQPQHF
-	TRBV4-1	-	TRBJ1-1	TGCGCCAGCAGCCAAACGCCAGACAATCGAGCTTTCTTT	CASSQTPDNRAFF
-	TRBV4-3	-	TRBJ2-7	TGCGCCAGCAGCCAAGAAGCAGGGAGGTTCTACGAGCAGTACTTC	CASSQEAGRFYEQYF
-	TRBV5-6	-	TRBJ2-6	TGTGCCAGCAGCTTGGGTACTGGGGCCGGGGCCAACGTCCTGACTTTC	CASSLGTGAGANVLTF
-	TRBV6-5	TRBD1	TRBJ1-2	TGTGCCAGCAGTTACGGGCCAGGGGGATTGGGCTATGGCTACACCTTC	CASSYGPGGLGYGYTF
-	TRBV2	TRBD1	TRBJ2-5	TGTGCCAGCAGTGATCAACAGGGGGCTTTGGAGACCCAGTACTTC	CASSDQQGALETQYF